The rows below give T cell receptor beta chains drawn from one sample of a study of shared clonotypes between healthy human individuals. Clones were sequenced by immunoSEQ multiplex PCR, and TCRdb holds only the in-frame ones, with some missing. The data hold hundreds of thousands of clones, with roughly 78% observed a single time. Sequencing was done on a sample of memory CD4+ T cells sorted from blood. The receptor set was obtained from a woman aged 25 to 45 in good health. Each CDR3 is given with its conserved first and last residue. A D gene is named only where the DNA matches it firmly.

TRBJ2-7 TRBV28 15 - CASSAPGGVSPEQYF
TRBJ1-1 TRBV30 13 TRBD1 CAWRTGPNTEAFF
TRBJ1-1 TRBV7-9 12 - CASRDGDTEAFF
TRBJ1-1 TRBV11-2 15 - CASSIEATGNTEAFF
TRBJ2-6 TRBV5-5 16 - CASSLERLSGANVLTF
TRBJ1-5 TRBV28 16 TRBD1 CASSGRGTGSKQPQHF
TRBJ2-1 TRBV30 13 TRBD1 CAWSSGQDNEQFF
TRBJ2-1 TRBV11-3 15 TRBD2 CASSFGLAGNHEQFF
TRBJ1-5 TRBV7-9 12 TRBD1 CASSLLQGAQHF
TRBJ2-7 TRBV21-1 16 - CASSEEGTSGSHEQYF
TRBJ2-2 TRBV9 15 - CASSVLDQATGELFF
TRBJ2-3 TRBV5-1 14 - CASSFRELTDTQYF
TRBJ2-1 TRBV5-1 15 TRBD2 CASSYRAGGMNEQFF
TRBJ2-5 TRBV30 14 - CAWSVNRREETQYF
TRBJ1-1 TRBV5-1 14 TRBD1 CASSLSRGFAEAFF
TRBJ2-7 TRBV27 14 TRBD2 CASSLGTSDYEQYF
TRBJ2-5 TRBV7-8 14 TRBD2 CASSSTTSGTTYDF
TRBJ2-5 TRBV5-4 15 TRBD1 CASSAGQGMGETQYF
TRBJ2-1 TRBV7-6 12 TRBD2 CASSASGNEQFF
TRBJ1-5 TRBV19 15 - CASSSPAGVRQPQHF
TRBJ2-7 TRBV6-1 13 TRBD1 CASRGTGAYEQYF
TRBJ2-1 TRBV5-1 14 TRBD2 CASSTTAGYNEQFF
TRBJ2-7 TRBV11-2 15 - CASSLGVLLSYEQYF
TRBJ2-4 TRBV28 15 - CASRGVSTSKNIQYF
TRBJ2-1 TRBV19 16 - CASHPNQGVGYNEQFF
TRBJ1-2 TRBV4-1 16 - CASSQDTQGGHSGYTF
TRBJ2-6 TRBV7-9 15 - CASSSDGSGANVLTF
TRBJ2-3 TRBV5-1 18 TRBD2 CASSYTPELAGGPNTQYF
TRBJ2-1 TRBV9 19 TRBD2 CASSASYGLAGSSYNEQFF
TRBJ2-7 TRBV27 13 TRBD1 CASSFGDRAKQYF
TRBJ2-2 TRBV7-2 16 TRBD2 CASSLLAGDWYGELFF
TRBJ2-6 TRBV18 15 - CASSPPQTGANVLTF
TRBJ2-3 TRBV28 15 - CASSQIGISTDTQYF
TRBJ2-2 TRBV28 12 - CASSLRTGELFF
TRBJ2-7 TRBV28 14 - CASSGWGVEGEQYF
TRBJ1-1 TRBV4-1 17 TRBD1 CASSQDSGTGRNTEAFF
TRBJ2-7 TRBV30 12 - CAWSSSTYEQYF
TRBJ1-4 TRBV27 15 - CASRPMIATNEKLFF
TRBJ2-7 TRBV11-2 13 - CASSLDSLLEQYF
TRBJ1-2 TRBV2 16 - CASSQDPPTGAYGYTF
TRBJ1-3 TRBV6-1 13 TRBD1 CASEGAMGNTIYF
TRBJ2-7 TRBV5-1 14 - CASRFRTATYEQYF
TRBJ1-1 TRBV18 12 - CASSPSRDEAFF